This TCR beta chain was captured in a study of CD8 T cells in ankylosing spondylitis. On this clonotype: Its antigen is not identified.

Construction of TCR beta libraries was performed using quantitative 5'-RACE with molecular barcodes. From the 5' RACE reads, TCRdb called clonotypes with MiXCR, one entry per CDR3 protein. This sample has roughly 440,000 distinct CDR3 sequences, with roughly 17% found just once. Study results and limitations: Within ankylosing spondylitis blood, a TCR beta motif made up of eight highly homologous variants appeared to be characteristic. Some of these motif variants have turned up before, in reports on reactive arthritis synovial fluid and blood. Disease-associated clones were CD8+ and fairly uncommon in peripheral blood. Clones linked to disease were reported to show significant enrichment in matched ankylosing spondylitis synovial fluid.

The receptor was derived from a male donor with ankylosing spondylitis. Sequenced input: blood, either unsorted or a sorted T cell fraction (not recorded which).

DNA for the CDR3: TGTGCCAGCACCCGAGGAGGGGCTGGTCAGCCCCAGCATTTT. Translation gives CASTRGGAGQPQHF. The chain carries TRBV6-1 and TRBJ1-5; TRBD1 is a possible D gene (5 bases). The CDR3 sequence is 14 residues long. The V gene lost 7 bases and the J gene lost 6 bases, with 16 bases spanning the gap. CDR1 MNHNS and CDR2 SASEGT come from the germline V gene.